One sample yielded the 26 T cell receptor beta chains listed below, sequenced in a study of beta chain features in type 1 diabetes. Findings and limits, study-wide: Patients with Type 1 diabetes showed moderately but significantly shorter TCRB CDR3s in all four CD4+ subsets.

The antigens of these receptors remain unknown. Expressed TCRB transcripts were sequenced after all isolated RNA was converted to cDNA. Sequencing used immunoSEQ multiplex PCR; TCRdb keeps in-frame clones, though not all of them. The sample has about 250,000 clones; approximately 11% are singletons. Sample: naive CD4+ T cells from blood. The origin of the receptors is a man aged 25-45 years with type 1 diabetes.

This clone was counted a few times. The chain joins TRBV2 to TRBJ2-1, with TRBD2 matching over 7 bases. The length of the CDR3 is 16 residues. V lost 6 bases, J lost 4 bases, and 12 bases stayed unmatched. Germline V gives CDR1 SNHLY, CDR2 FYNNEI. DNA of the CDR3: TGTGCCAGCAGGATTGCCAGTAGCGGGCGGTACAATGAGCAGTTCTTC. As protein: CASRIASSGRYNEQFF.

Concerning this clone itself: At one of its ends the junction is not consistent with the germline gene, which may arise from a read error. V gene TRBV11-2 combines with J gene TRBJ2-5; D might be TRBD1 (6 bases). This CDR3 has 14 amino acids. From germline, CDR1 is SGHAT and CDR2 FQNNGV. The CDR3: CASSPIRGQGTQYF. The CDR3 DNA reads TGTGCCAGCAGCCCCATCCGGGGACAAGGGACCCAGTACTTC. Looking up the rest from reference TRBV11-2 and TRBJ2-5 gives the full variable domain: EAGVAQSPRYKIIEKRQSVAFWCNPISGHATLYWYQQILGQGPKLLIQFQNNGVVDDSQLPKDRFSAERLKGVDSTLKIQPAKLEDSAVYLCASSPIRGQGTQYFGPGTRLLVL.

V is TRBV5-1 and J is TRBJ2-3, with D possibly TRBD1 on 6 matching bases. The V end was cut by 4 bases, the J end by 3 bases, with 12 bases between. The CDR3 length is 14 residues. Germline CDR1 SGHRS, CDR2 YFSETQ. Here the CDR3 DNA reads TGCGCCAGCAGCCAGGACAGAGCGACAGATACGCAGTATTTT. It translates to CASSQDRATDTQYF.

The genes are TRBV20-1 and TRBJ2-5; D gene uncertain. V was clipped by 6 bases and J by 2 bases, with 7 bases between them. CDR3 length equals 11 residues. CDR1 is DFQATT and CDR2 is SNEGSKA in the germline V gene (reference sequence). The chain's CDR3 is CSAQLQETQYF. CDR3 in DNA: TGCAGTGCCCAATTGCAAGAGACCCAGTACTTC.

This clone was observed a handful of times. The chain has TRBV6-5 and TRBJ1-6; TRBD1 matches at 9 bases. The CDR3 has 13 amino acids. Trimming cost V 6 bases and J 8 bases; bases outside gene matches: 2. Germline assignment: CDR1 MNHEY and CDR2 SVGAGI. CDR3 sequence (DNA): TGTGCCAGCAGGGGACAGGGTGATTCACCCCTCCACTTT. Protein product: CASRGQGDSPLHF.

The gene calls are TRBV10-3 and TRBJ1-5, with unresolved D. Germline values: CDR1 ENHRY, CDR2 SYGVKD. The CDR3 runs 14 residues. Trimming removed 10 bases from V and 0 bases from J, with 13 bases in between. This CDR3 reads CASGPNYSNQPQHF. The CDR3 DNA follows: TGTGCCAGCGGGCCTAACTATAGCAATCAGCCCCAGCATTTT.

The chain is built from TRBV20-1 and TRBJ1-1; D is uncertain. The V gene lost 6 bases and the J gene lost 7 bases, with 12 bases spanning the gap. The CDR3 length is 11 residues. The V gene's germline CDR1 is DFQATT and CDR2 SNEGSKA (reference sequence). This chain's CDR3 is CSAARGIEAFF. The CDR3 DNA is TGCAGTGCCGCCCGGGGAATTGAAGCTTTCTTT.

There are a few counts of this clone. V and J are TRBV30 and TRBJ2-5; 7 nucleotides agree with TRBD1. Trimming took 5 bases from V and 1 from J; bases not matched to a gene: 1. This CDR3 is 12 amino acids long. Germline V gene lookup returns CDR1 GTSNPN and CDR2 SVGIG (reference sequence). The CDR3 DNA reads TGTGCCTGGGGGACAGCCCAAGAGACCCAGTACTTC. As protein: CAWGTAQETQYF. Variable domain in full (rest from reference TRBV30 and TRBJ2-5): SQTIHQWPATLVQPVGSPLSLECTVEGTSNPNLYWYRQAAGRGLQLLFYSVGIGQISSEVPQNLSASRPQDRQFILSSKKLLLSDSGFYLCAWGTAQETQYFGPGTRLLVL.

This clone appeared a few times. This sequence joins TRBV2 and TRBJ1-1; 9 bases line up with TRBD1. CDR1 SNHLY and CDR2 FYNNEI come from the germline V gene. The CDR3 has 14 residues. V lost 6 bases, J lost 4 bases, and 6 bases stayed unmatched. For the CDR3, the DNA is TGTGCCAGCAGCCCACAGGGGGCGAGCACTGAAGCTTTCTTT. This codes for CASSPQGASTEAFF. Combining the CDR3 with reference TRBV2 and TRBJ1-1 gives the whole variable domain EPEVTQTPSHQVTQMGQEVILRCVPISNHLYFYWYRQILGQKVEFLVSFYNNEISEKSEIFDDQFSVERPDGSNFTLKIRSTKLEDSAMYFCASSPQGASTEAFFGQGTRLTVV.

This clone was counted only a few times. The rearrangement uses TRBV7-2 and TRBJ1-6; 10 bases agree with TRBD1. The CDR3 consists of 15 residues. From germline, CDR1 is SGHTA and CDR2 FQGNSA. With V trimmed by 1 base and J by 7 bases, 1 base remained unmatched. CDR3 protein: CASSLETGGNSPLHF. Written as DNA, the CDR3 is TGTGCCAGCAGCTTAGAGACAGGGGGCAATTCACCCCTCCACTTT.

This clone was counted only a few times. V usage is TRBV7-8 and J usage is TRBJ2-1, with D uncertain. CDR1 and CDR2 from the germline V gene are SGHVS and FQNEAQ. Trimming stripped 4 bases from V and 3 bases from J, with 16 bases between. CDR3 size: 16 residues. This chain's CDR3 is CASSSPHGDHYNEQFF. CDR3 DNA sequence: TGTGCCAGCAGCTCCCCTCATGGAGATCACTACAATGAGCAGTTCTTC.

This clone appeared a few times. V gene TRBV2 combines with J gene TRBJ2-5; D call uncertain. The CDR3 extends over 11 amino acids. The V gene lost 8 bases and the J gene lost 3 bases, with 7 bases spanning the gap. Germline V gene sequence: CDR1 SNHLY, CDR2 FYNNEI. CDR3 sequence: CASGLKETQYF. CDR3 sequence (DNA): TGTGCCAGCGGCCTGAAAGAGACCCAGTACTTC.

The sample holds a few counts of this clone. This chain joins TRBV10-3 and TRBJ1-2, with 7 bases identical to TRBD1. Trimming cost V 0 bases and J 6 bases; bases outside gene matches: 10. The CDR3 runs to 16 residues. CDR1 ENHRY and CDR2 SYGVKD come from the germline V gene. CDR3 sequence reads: CAISESGSGQANGYTF. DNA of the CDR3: TGTGCCATCAGTGAGTCGGGGTCCGGACAGGCCAATGGCTACACCTTC.

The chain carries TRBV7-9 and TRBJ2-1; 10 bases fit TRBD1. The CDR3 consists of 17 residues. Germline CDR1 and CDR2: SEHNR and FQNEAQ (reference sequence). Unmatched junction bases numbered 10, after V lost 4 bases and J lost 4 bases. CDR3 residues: CASSSGTGAADYNEQFF. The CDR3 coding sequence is TGTGCCAGCAGCTCCGGGACAGGGGCCGCCGATTACAATGAGCAGTTCTTC.

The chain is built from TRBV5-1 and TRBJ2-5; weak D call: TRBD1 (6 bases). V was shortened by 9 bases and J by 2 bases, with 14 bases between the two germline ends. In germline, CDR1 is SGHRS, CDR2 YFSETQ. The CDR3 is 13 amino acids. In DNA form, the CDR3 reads TGCGCCACTTCTACAGGGCATCAAGAGACCCAGTACTTC. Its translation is CATSTGHQETQYF. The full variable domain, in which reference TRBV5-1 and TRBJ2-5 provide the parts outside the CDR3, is KAGVTQTPRYLIKTRGQQVTLSCSPISGHRSVSWYQQTPGQGLQFLFEYFSETQRNKGNFPGRFSGRQFSNSRSEMNVSTLELGDSALYLCATSTGHQETQYFGPGTRLLVL.

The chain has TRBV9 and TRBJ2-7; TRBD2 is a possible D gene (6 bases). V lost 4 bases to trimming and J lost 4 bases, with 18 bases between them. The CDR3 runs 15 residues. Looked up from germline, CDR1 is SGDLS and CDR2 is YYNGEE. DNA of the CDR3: TGTGCCAGCAGCAGGCGCACGGGGGATCCTTACGAGCAGTACTTC. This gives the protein CASSRRTGDPYEQYF.

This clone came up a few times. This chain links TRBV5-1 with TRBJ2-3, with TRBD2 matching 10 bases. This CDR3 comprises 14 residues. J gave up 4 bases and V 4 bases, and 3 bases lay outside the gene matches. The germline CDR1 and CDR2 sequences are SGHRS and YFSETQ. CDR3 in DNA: TGCGCCAGCAGCAGCGGGGGGGCCGCAGATACGCAGTATTTT. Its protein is CASSSGGAADTQYF.

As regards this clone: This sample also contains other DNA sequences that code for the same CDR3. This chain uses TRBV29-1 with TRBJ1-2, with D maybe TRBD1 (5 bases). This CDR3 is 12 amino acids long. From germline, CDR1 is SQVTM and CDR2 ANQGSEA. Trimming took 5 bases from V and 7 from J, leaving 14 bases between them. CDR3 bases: TGCAGCGTTCCAGGGCAGGGTGCTGGCTACACCTTC. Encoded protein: CSVPGQGAGYTF.

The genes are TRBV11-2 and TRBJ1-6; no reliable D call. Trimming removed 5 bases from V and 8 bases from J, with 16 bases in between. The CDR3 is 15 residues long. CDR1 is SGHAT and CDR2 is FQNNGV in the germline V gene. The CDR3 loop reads CASSPDGVWDSPLHF. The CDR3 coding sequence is TGTGCCAGCAGCCCAGACGGGGTTTGGGATTCACCCCTCCACTTT.

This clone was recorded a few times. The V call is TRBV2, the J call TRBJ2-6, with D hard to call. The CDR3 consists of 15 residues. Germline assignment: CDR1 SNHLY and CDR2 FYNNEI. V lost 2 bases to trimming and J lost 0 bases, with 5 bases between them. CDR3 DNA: TGTGCCAGCAGTGAACGTAGCTCTGGGGCCAACGTCCTGACTTTC. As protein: CASSERSSGANVLTF. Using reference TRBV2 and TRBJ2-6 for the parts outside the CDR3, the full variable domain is EPEVTQTPSHQVTQMGQEVILRCVPISNHLYFYWYRQILGQKVEFLVSFYNNEISEKSEIFDDQFSVERPDGSNFTLKIRSTKLEDSAMYFCASSERSSGANVLTFGAGSRLTVL.

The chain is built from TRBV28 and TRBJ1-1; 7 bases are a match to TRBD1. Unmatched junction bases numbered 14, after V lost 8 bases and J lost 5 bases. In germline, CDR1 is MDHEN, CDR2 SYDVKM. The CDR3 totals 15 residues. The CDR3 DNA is TGTGCCAGCGGTCAGGGGGTACCCGAAAAGACTGAAGCTTTCTTT. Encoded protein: CASGQGVPEKTEAFF.

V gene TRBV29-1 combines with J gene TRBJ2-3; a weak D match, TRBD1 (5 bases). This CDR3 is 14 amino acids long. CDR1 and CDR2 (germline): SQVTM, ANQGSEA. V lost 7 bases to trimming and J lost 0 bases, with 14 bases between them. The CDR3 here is CSESQATSTDTQYF. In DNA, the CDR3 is TGCAGCGAATCACAGGCCACTAGCACAGATACGCAGTATTTT.

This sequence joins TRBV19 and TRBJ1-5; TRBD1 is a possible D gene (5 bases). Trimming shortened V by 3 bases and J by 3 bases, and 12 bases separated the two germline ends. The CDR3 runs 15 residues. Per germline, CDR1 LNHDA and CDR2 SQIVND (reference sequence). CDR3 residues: CASSIQGVNNQPQHF. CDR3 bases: TGTGCCAGTAGTATCCAGGGTGTCAACAATCAGCCCCAGCATTTT.

The CDR3 DNA follows: TGCGCCAGCAGCCAGTCAGGGGGAAGGGATAATTCACCCCTCCACTTT. Its translation: CASSQSGGRDNSPLHF. The chain recombines TRBV5-1 with TRBJ1-6, with TRBD1 matching 7 bases. This CDR3 comprises 16 residues. The V segment lost 4 bases and the J segment 5 bases; nucleotides outside the gene matches: 9. CDR1 and CDR2 (germline): SGHRS, YFSETQ.

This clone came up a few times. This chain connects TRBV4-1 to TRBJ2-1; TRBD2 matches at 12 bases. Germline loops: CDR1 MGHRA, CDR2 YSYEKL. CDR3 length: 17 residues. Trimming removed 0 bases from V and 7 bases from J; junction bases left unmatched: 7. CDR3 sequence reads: CASSQDFTSGGPNEQFF. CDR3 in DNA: TGCGCCAGCAGCCAAGATTTTACTAGCGGGGGGCCAAATGAGCAGTTCTTC.

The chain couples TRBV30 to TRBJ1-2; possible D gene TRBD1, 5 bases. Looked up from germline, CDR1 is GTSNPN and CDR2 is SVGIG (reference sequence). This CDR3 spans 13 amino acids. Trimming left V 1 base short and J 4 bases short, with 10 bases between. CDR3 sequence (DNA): TGTGCCTGGAGTGGGGGGGGGATCTATGGCTACACCTTC. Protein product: CAWSGGGIYGYTF.